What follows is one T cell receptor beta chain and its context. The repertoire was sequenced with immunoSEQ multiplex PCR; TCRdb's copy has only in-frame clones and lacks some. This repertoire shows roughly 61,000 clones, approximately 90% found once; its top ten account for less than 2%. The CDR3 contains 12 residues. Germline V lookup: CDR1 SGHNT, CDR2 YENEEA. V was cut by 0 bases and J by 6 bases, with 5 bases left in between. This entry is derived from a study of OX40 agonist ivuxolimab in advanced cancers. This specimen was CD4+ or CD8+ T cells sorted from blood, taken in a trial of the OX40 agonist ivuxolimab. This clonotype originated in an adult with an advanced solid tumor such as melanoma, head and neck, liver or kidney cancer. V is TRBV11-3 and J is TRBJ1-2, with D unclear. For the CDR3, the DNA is TGTGCCAGCAGCTTAGACGTGGATGGCTACACCTTC. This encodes CASSLDVDGYTF.